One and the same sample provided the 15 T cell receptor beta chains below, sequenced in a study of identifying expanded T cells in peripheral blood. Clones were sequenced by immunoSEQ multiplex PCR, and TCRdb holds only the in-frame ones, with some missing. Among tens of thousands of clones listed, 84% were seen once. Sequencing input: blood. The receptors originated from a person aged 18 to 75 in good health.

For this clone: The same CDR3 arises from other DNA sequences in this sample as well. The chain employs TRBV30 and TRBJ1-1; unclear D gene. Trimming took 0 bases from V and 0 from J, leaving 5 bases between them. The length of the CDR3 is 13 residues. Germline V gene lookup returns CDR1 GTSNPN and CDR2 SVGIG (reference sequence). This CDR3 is CAWSVQLNTEAFF. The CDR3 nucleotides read TGTGCCTGGAGTGTCCAGTTGAACACTGAAGCTTTCTTT.

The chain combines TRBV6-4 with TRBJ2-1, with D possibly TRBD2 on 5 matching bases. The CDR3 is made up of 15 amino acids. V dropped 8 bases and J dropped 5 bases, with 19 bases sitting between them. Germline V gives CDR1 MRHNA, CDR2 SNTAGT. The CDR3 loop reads CASSTLSGSNNEQFF. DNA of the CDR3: TGTGCCAGCTCTACTTTATCGGGATCCAACAATGAGCAGTTCTTC.

The CDR3 here is CASKGRVGEQYF. The CDR3 DNA reads TGTGCCAGCAAGGGCAGGGTAGGCGAGCAGTACTTC. J is TRBJ2-7 and V is TRBV11-2; possible D gene TRBD1, 5 bases. V lost 7 bases and J lost 6, with 13 bases in between. The V gene's germline CDR1 is SGHAT and CDR2 FQNNGV. There are 12 residues in the CDR3.

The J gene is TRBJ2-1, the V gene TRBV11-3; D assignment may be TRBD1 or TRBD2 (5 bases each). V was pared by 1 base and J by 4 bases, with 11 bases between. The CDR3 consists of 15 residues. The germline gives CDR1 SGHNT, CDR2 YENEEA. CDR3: CASSLAGTPYNEQFF. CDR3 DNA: TGTGCCAGCAGCTTAGCCGGGACCCCTTACAATGAGCAGTTCTTC.

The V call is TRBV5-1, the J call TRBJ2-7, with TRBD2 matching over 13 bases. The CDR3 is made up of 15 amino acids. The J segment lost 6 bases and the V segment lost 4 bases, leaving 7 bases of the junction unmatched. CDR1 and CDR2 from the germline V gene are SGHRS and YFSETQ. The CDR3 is CASSPTGTSGIEQYF. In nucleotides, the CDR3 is TGCGCCAGCAGCCCCACCGGGACTAGCGGGATCGAGCAGTACTTC.

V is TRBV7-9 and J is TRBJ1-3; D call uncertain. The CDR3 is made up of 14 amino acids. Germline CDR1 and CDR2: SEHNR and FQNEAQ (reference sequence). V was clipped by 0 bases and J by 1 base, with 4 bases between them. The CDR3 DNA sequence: TGTGCCAGCAGCTTAGCAGGGTCTGGAAACACCATATATTTT. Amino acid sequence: CASSLAGSGNTIYF.

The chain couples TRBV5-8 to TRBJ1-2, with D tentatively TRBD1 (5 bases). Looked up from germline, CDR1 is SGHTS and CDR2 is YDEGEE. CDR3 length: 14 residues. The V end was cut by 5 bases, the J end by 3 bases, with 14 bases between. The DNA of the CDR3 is TGTGCCAGCAGACAACCCGGGGGGGACTATGGCTACACCTTC. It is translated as CASRQPGGDYGYTF.

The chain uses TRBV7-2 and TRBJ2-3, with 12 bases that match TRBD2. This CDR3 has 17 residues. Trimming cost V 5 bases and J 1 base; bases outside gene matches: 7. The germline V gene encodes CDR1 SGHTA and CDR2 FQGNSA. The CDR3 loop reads CASSHRLAGVGTDTQYF. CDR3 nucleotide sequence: TGTGCCAGCAGCCATAGACTAGCGGGAGTGGGCACAGATACGCAGTATTTT.

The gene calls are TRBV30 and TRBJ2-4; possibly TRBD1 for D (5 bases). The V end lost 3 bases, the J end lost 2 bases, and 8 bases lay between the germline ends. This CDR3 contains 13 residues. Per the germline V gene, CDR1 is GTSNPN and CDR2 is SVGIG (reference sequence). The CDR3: CAWRQGSKNIQYF. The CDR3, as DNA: TGTGCCTGGAGGCAGGGTTCCAAAAACATTCAGTACTTC. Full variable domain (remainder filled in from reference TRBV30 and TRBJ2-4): SQTIHQWPATLVQPVGSPLSLECTVEGTSNPNLYWYRQAAGRGLQLLFYSVGIGQISSEVPQNLSASRPQDRQFILSSKKLLLSDSGFYLCAWRQGSKNIQYFGAGTRLSVL.

CDR3 region: CASSWSLQGWSNYGYTF. CDR3 DNA: TGTGCCAGCAGTTGGAGTTTACAGGGGTGGTCTAACTATGGCTACACCTTC. This chain links TRBV28 with TRBJ1-2, with 7 bases fitting TRBD1. The CDR3 totals 17 residues. Germline trimming cut 4 bases from V and 0 bases from J; bases unmatched to any gene: 11. Germline CDR1 and CDR2: MDHEN and SYDVKM.

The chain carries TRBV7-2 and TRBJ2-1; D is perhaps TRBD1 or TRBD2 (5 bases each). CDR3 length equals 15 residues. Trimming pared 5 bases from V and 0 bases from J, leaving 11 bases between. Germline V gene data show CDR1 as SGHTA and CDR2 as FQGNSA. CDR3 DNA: TGTGCCAGCAGCCGGGGACGGAGCTCCTACAATGAGCAGTTCTTC. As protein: CASSRGRSSYNEQFF.

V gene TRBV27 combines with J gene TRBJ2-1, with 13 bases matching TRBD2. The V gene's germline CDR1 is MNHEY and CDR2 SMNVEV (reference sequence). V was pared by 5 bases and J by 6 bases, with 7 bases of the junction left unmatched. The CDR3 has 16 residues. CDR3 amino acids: CASSLLLAGGLNEQFF. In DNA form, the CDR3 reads TGTGCCAGCAGTCTTCTACTAGCGGGAGGGCTCAATGAGCAGTTCTTC.

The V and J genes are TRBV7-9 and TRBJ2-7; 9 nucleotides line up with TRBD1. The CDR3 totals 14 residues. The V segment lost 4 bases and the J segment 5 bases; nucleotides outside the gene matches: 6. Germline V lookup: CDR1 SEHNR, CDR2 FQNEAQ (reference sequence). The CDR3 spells CASSSRDRDNEQYF. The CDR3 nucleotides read TGTGCCAGCAGCTCCCGGGACAGGGATAACGAGCAGTACTTC.

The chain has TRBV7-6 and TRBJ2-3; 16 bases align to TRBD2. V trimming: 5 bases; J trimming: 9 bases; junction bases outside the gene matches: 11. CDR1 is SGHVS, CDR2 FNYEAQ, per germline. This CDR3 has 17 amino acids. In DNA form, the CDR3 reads TGTGCCAGCAGCCCAGCCGGGACTAGCGGGAGGGCCCCGACGCAGTATTTT. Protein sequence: CASSPAGTSGRAPTQYF.

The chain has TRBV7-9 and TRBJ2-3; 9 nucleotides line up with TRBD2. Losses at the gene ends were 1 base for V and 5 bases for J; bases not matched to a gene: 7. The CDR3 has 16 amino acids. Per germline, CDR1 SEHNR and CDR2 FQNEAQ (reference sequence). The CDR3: CASSLEGGRAGDTQYF. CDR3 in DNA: TGTGCCAGCAGCTTAGAAGGCGGGAGGGCCGGAGATACGCAGTATTTT.